This T cell receptor (beta chain) was recorded in a study of blood T cell repertoires in COVID-19. Authors' methods: Amplifying reference gene primers gave estimates of nucleated cell counts. Measured with immunoSEQ multiplex PCR; TCRdb has only the in-frame clones, and not every one. Clonal size and the V and J genes are those of that table, whereas D and trimming came from the DNA. The data contain some 260,000 clones, approximately 80% of them singletons. CDR1 MNHEY and CDR2 SVGAGI come from the germline V gene. V was clipped by 5 bases and J by 0 bases; unmatched bases: 1. The CDR3 is 14 residues long.

The receptor was isolated from a man older than 75 with acute or convalescent COVID-19. Sequencing was done on a sample of peripheral blood. This chain links TRBV6-5 with TRBJ1-2; the match to TRBD1 covers 9 bases. CDR3 amino acids: CASSRDRANYGYTF. CDR3 in DNA: TGTGCCAGCAGTCGGGACAGGGCTAACTATGGCTACACCTTC.